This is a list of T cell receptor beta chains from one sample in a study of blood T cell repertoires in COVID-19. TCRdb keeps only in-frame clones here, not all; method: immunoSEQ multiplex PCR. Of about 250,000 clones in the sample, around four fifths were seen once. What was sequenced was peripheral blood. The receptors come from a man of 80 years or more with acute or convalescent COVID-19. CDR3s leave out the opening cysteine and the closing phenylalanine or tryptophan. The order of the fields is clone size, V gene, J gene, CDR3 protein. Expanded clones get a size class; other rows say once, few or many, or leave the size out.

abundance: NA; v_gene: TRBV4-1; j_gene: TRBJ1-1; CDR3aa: ASSQSGQGNTEAF
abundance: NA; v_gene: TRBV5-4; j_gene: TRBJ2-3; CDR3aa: ASSWGLAVGTDTQY
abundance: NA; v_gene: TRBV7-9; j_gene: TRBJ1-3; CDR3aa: ASSLATAGNTIY
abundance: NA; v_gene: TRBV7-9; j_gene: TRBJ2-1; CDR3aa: ASSSSSGGLYNEQF
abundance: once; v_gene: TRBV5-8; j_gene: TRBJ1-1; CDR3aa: ASSLAREIGEAF
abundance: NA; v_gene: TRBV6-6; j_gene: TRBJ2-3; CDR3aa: ASSRTSGYTQY
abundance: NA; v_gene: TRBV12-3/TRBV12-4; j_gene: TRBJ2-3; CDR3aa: ASSFSVADTQY
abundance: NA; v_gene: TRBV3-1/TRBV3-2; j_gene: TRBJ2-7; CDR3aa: ASSQRGSSYEQY
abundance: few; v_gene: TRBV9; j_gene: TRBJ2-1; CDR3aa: ASTQRDYSYNEQF
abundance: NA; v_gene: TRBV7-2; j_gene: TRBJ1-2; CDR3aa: ASSLAESGGGYT
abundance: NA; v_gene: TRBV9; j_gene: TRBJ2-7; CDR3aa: ASSVDVGGGYEQY
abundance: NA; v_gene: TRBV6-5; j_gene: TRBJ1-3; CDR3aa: ASSRQGHSGNTIY
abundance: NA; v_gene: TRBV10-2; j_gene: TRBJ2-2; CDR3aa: ASSLSTGGSGELF
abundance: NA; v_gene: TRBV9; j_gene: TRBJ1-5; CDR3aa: ASSVGTLNQPQH
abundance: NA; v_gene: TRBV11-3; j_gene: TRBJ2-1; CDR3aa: ASSFSGTSGGRGNEQF
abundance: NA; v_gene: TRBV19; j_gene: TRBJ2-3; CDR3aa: ASSGLAGLLGDTQY
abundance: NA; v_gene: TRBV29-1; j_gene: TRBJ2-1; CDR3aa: SVERGTGGNEQF
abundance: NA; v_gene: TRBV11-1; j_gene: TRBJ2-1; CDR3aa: ASSLGTSGYNEQF
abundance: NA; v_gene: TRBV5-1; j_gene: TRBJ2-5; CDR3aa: ASSSQPTGRRLETQY
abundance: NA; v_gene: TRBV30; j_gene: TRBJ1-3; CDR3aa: AWSPGLSSGNTIY
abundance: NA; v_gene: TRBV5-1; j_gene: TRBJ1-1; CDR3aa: ASSSTVPRTSEAF
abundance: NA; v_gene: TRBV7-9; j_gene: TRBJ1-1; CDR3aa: ASSPLWGEAF
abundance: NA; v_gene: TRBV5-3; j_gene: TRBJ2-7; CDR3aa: ARSMGLAGGPFEQY
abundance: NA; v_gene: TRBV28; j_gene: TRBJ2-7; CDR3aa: ASSPAGLAGAYEQY
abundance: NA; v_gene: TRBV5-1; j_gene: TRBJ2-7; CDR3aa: ASSFQGPLTYEQY
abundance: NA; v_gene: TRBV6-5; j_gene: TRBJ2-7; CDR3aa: ASSYSTRGGHEQY
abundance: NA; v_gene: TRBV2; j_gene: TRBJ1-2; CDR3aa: ASSGQPGNYGYT
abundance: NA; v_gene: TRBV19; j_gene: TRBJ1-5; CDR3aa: ASNTPGGGYNQPQH
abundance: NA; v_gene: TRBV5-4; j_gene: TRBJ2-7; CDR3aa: ASSPSTSGSTYEQY
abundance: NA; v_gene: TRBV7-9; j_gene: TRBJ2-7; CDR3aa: ASSLNVDRGHEQY
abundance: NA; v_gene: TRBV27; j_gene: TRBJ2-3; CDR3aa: ASSSSPGLSTDTQY
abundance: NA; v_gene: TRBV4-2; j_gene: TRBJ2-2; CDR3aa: ASSQDLSDTGELF